A selection of T cell receptor beta chains follows, all from one sample in a study of shared clonotypes between healthy human individuals. Sequencing was performed with immunoSEQ multiplex PCR; in TCRdb, only in-frame clones are kept and a portion is missing. The table has 2 million to 3 million clones, 85% to 95% seen once; the top ten hold around 0.14%. The sample was naive CD4+ T cells sorted from blood. Receptors were obtained from a man aged 18 to 29 in good health. CDR3s include the opening cysteine and the closing phenylalanine or tryptophan. D genes are given only for firm matches. The size field is filled for only some rows; it gives once, few, many or a size class.

D gene | CDR3 length | J gene | V gene | clone size | CDR3 DNA | CDR3 protein
TRBD2 | 13 | TRBJ2-5 | TRBV10-3 | - | TGTGCCATCAGTCTAGCGGGGGTCGAGACCCAGTACTTC | CAISLAGVETQYF
- | 11 | TRBJ2-7 | TRBV30 | - | TGTGCCTGGAGCCTGGACTCCGAGCAGTACTTC | CAWSLDSEQYF
- | 14 | TRBJ2-7 | TRBV10-3 | - | TGTGCCATCAGTGAGGAGACAGACTCCTACGAGCAGTACTTC | CAISEETDSYEQYF
- | 13 | TRBJ1-4 | TRBV2 | - | TGTGCCAGCAGTGGGGGGACACATGAAAAACTGTTTTTT | CASSGGTHEKLFF
- | 15 | TRBJ2-1 | TRBV6-5 | - | TGTGCCAGCAGCCCCCCTTGGGGGGGCTCGGGTGAGCAGTTCTTC | CASSPPWGGSGEQFF
- | 14 | TRBJ2-3 | TRBV30 | - | TGTGCCTGGAGAATCGGAGCTAGCACAGATACGCAGTATTTT | CAWRIGASTDTQYF
- | 15 | TRBJ1-3 | TRBV7-2 | - | TGTGCCAGCAGCCCGCGACTAGCGGGGGCGAACACCATATATTTT | CASSPRLAGANTIYF
TRBD2 | 18 | TRBJ2-3 | TRBV10-2 | - | TGCGCCAGCAGTGAGGGCAGACTAGCGGGAGCTGTGACAGATACGCAGTATTTT | CASSEGRLAGAVTDTQYF
TRBD1 | 15 | TRBJ1-2 | TRBV6-1 | - | TGTGCCAGCAGTGAAAGGGACAGGGGTGACTATGGCTACACCTTC | CASSERDRGDYGYTF
TRBD2 | 15 | TRBJ2-5 | TRBV18 | - | TGTGCCAGCTCACTCCTAGGAGCGGGGACAGAGACCCAGTACTTC | CASSLLGAGTETQYF
TRBD1 | 14 | TRBJ2-7 | TRBV7-2 | - | TGTGCCAGCAGCTTAGGGGGACAGGCCCGGGAGCAGTACTTC | CASSLGGQAREQYF
- | 14 | TRBJ1-1 | TRBV30 | - | TGTGCCTGGGGGGGCCTCGGGATGAACACTGAAGCTTTCTTT | CAWGGLGMNTEAFF
- | 12 | TRBJ2-1 | TRBV5-4 | - | TGTGCCAGCAGCTTGGTTTTGAATGAGCAGTTCTTC | CASSLVLNEQFF
TRBD1 | 13 | TRBJ2-2 | TRBV5-1 | - | TGCGCCAGCAGCTCCCAGGGGGCCGGGGAGCTGTTTTTT | CASSSQGAGELFF
TRBD1 | 20 | TRBJ1-1 | TRBV23-1 | - | TGCGCCAGCAGTTCCCGGGACAGGGATGTCATCGTATCTATCGGGACTGAAGCTTTCTTT | CASSSRDRDVIVSIGTEAFF
- | 13 | TRBJ1-5 | TRBV10-3 | few | TGTGCCATCAGAGAGGACCAGAACCAGCCCCAGCATTTT | CAIREDQNQPQHF
- | 13 | TRBJ1-2 | TRBV11-2 | few | TGTGCCAGCAGCTTCGGACAGTTCTATGGCTACACCTTC | CASSFGQFYGYTF
TRBD2 | 13 | TRBJ2-3 | TRBV29-1 | - | TGCAGCGTTGGAAGCGGGGCTACAGATACGCAGTATTTT | CSVGSGATDTQYF
- | 16 | TRBJ2-2 | TRBV18 | - | TGTGCCAGCTCACCACTACAGGGTGATACGACCGGGGAGCTGTTTTTT | CASSPLQGDTTGELFF
- | 14 | TRBJ1-2 | TRBV6-6 | few | TGTGCCAGCAGTTACTCGACGGGGGGCTATGGCTACACCTTC | CASSYSTGGYGYTF
- | 12 | TRBJ2-1 | TRBV6-5 | - | TGTGCCAGCAGGAACAGGGTTGCTGAGCAGTTCTTC | CASRNRVAEQFF
- | 12 | TRBJ2-3 | TRBV28 | - | TGTGCCAGCGGGGGAGGCACAGATACGCAGTATTTT | CASGGGTDTQYF
- | 12 | TRBJ2-7 | TRBV18 | few | TGTGCCAGCTCACCGGACAACTACGAGCAGTACTTC | CASSPDNYEQYF
- | 12 | TRBJ2-2 | TRBV7-8 | - | TGTGCCAGCAGCTTTGAGTCGGGGGAGCTGTTTTTT | CASSFESGELFF
- | 15 | TRBJ1-1 | TRBV27 | - | TGTGCCAGCAGTTTATATGGGGATATGAACACTGAAGCTTTCTTT | CASSLYGDMNTEAFF
TRBD2 | 17 | TRBJ2-5 | TRBV7-6 | - | TGTGCCAGCAGCCAGGGACTAGCGGGCGTTATCCAAGAGACCCAGTACTTC | CASSQGLAGVIQETQYF
- | 17 | TRBJ2-7 | TRBV28 | - | TGTGCCAGCAGTCCACACGCATCGGACGGCCACTCCTACGAGCAGTACTTC | CASSPHASDGHSYEQYF
TRBD1 | 14 | TRBJ2-4 | TRBV19 | - | TGTGCCAGTAGTACCGGGACAGACAAAAACATTCAGTACTTC | CASSTGTDKNIQYF
TRBD2 | 13 | TRBJ2-7 | TRBV10-3 | - | TGTGCCATCAAAACTAGCGGGATCGGCGAGCAGTACTTC | CAIKTSGIGEQYF
- | 17 | TRBJ2-5 | TRBV5-1 | - | TGCGCCAGCAGCTTGGTGGGACCGGCGGGGGCCCAAGAGACCCAGTACTTC | CASSLVGPAGAQETQYF
TRBD1 | 15 | TRBJ1-2 | TRBV15 | - | TGTGCCACCAGCATCCTCTCGACAGGGGCTTATGGCTACACCTTC | CATSILSTGAYGYTF
TRBD1 | 14 | TRBJ2-2 | TRBV25-1 | few | TGTGCCAGCAGTCAGGGGGCGGTCACCGGGGAGCTGTTTTTT | CASSQGAVTGELFF
- | 11 | TRBJ1-1 | TRBV30 | few | TGTGCCTGGAATGGGGGGGCTAAAGCTTTCTTT | CAWNGGAKAFF
- | 15 | TRBJ2-7 | TRBV19 | once | TGTGCCAGTAGTATCGGGAAGGGAACCGGCTACGAGCAGTACTTC | CASSIGKGTGYEQYF
- | 17 | TRBJ2-2 | TRBV27 | - | TGTGCCAGCAGTTTCGTGTGGACAGATGCGAACACCGGGGAGCTGTTTTTT | CASSFVWTDANTGELFF
- | 14 | TRBJ1-2 | TRBV5-1 | - | TGCGCCAGCAGCGGGGGGTCCCCTGACTATGGCTACACCTTC | CASSGGSPDYGYTF
- | 13 | TRBJ2-7 | TRBV6-5 | - | TGTGCCAGCGGAAGGGGGGGCTCCTACGAGCAGTACTTC | CASGRGGSYEQYF
- | 15 | TRBJ2-5 | TRBV21-1 | - | TGTGCCAGCAGCAGATCTACGGCACAGCAAGAGACCCAGTACTTC | CASSRSTAQQETQYF
- | 14 | TRBJ1-5 | TRBV5-1 | - | TGCGCCAGCAGCCGCGGGGGGGGCAATCAGCCCCAGCATTTT | CASSRGGGNQPQHF
- | 20 | TRBJ1-4 | TRBV5-5 | - | TGTGCCAGCAGCTTGAAAAGGCCAGGGCAGCTTAGTGCAACTAATGAAAAACTGTTTTTT | CASSLKRPGQLSATNEKLFF